This passage covers 19 T cell receptor beta chains from one sample sequenced in a study of blood T cell repertoires in COVID-19. Using immunoSEQ multiplex PCR, the repertoire was profiled, and TCRdb retains in-frame clones only, with some absent. The sample shows about 140,000 clones, less than 80% of them seen only once. The sequenced sample consisted of peripheral blood. Receptors originate from a man aged 60-69 years with acute or convalescent COVID-19.

In this sample, this clone turned up a few times. This rearrangement joins TRBV6-5 to TRBJ2-1, with D maybe TRBD2 (6 bases). The CDR3 contains 15 residues. In germline, CDR1 is MNHEY, CDR2 SVGAGI. The V end was cut by 2 bases, the J end by 3 bases, with 11 bases between. The CDR3 spells CASSYVPGSYNEQFF. The CDR3 DNA is TGTGCCAGCAGTTACGTGCCCGGGAGCTACAATGAGCAGTTCTTC.

V usage is TRBV6-5 and J usage is TRBJ1-6; 7 nucleotides align to TRBD1. Germline V CDR1 and CDR2: MNHEY, SVGAGI. The CDR3 sequence is 15 residues long. Unmatched junction bases numbered 5, after V lost 0 bases and J lost 9 bases. CDR3 nucleotides: TGTGCCAGCAGTTACTCACAGGGGTTCGGTTCACCCCTCCACTTT. It yields the protein CASSYSQGFGSPLHF.

The chain is built from TRBV18 and TRBJ2-7, with D perhaps TRBD1 (5 bases). V was shortened by 3 bases and J by 6 bases, with 12 bases between the two germline ends. The CDR3 has 13 residues. Germline CDR1 is KGHSH and CDR2 is LQKENI. The CDR3 sequence: CASSPSTGFEQYF. In DNA form, the CDR3 reads TGTGCCAGCTCACCTTCTACAGGTTTCGAGCAGTACTTC.

This chain's CDR3 is CASSLGSPGYNEQFF. CDR3 nucleotide sequence: TGCGCCAGCAGCTTGGGGTCCCCGGGTTACAATGAGCAGTTCTTC. V gene TRBV5-1 combines with J gene TRBJ2-1, with unresolved D. Germline V gene sequence: CDR1 SGHRS, CDR2 YFSETQ. V was shortened by 0 bases and J by 4 bases, with 11 bases between the two germline ends. The CDR3 has 15 amino acids.

V usage is TRBV6-5 and J usage is TRBJ2-2; 12 bases agree with TRBD2. Germline loops: CDR1 MNHEY, CDR2 SVGAGI. This CDR3 is 15 amino acids long. Losses at the gene ends were 6 bases for V and 4 bases for J; bases not matched to a gene: 3. The chain's CDR3 is CASRTGLAGTGELFF. CDR3 coding DNA: TGTGCCAGCAGAACGGGACTAGCGGGCACCGGGGAGCTGTTTTTT.

The chain couples TRBV27 to TRBJ1-2; 7 nucleotides agree with TRBD1. CDR3 length: 17 amino acids. V dropped 5 bases and J dropped 2; count of bases not matched to a gene: 14. Germline values: CDR1 MNHEY, CDR2 SMNVEV (reference sequence). CDR3 loop: CASSLRALAGGNYGYTF. CDR3 sequence (DNA): TGTGCCAGCAGTCTCCGAGCCCTGGCAGGGGGAAACTATGGCTACACCTTC.

The genes are TRBV29-1 and TRBJ1-1; a possible D gene is TRBD1 (5 bases). There are 12 residues in the CDR3. Germline loops: CDR1 SQVTM, CDR2 ANQGSEA. V lost 4 bases, J lost 2 bases, and 8 bases lay in between. The CDR3 loop is CSVGQGNTEAFF. In nucleotides, the CDR3 is TGCAGCGTTGGGCAGGGCAACACTGAAGCTTTCTTT.

The rearrangement uses TRBV5-1 and TRBJ2-7; 7 nucleotides line up with TRBD2. V dropped 0 bases and J dropped 2; count of bases not matched to a gene: 5. Germline lookup yields CDR1 SGHRS and CDR2 YFSETQ. CDR3 length: 15 residues. CDR3 in DNA: TGCGCCAGCAGCTTGGCTAGCGGCCATACCTACGAGCAGTACTTC. This codes for CASSLASGHTYEQYF.

This clone has more than one count but fewer than ten. The gene calls are TRBV14 and TRBJ2-7; TRBD1 is a possible D gene (6 bases). Germline V gene data show CDR1 as SGHDN and CDR2 as FVKESK. This CDR3 is built from 14 residues. V dropped 6 bases and J dropped 1 base, with 13 bases sitting between them. The CDR3 sequence is CASRATGDSYEQYF. For the CDR3, the DNA is TGTGCCAGCAGAGCGACAGGCGATTCCTACGAGCAGTACTTC.

V and J are TRBV10-3 and TRBJ1-4; D gene uncertain. Looked up from germline, CDR1 is ENHRY and CDR2 is SYGVKD. Trimming removed 5 bases from V and 7 bases from J, with 14 bases in between. This CDR3 spans 14 amino acids. CDR3 DNA sequence: TGTGCCATCAGTTCCCAGCAACCGGGTGAAAAACTGTTTTTT. It yields the protein CAISSQQPGEKLFF.

The chain combines TRBV5-4 with TRBJ2-3; TRBD2 agrees at 9 bases. V shed 4 bases, J shed 2 bases, and the junction held 5 bases outside the gene matches. There are 15 residues in the CDR3. CDR1 and CDR2 from the germline V gene are SGHNT and YYREEE (reference sequence). The CDR3 protein is CASSPGLAITDTQYF. DNA of the CDR3: TGTGCCAGCAGCCCCGGACTAGCGATCACAGATACGCAGTATTTT.

The chain combines TRBV24-1 with TRBJ1-6; a weak D match, TRBD1 (6 bases). V lost 4 bases and J 0 bases, leaving 12 bases between the germline ends. CDR3 size: 17 residues. Germline V gives CDR1 KGHDR, CDR2 SFDVKD. This chain's CDR3 is CATSEGTRSSYNSPLHF. CDR3 bases: TGTGCCACCAGTGAAGGGACAAGGAGCTCCTATAATTCACCCCTCCACTTT.

This sequence joins TRBV27 and TRBJ2-3; 13 bases agree with TRBD2. The CDR3 runs to 16 residues. V was clipped by 5 bases and J by 6 bases; unmatched bases: 8. The V gene's germline CDR1 is MNHEY and CDR2 SMNVEV (reference sequence). Here the CDR3 DNA reads TGTGCCAGCAGTGACGGACTAGCGGGAGCCCCCGATACGCAGTATTTT. Its protein is CASSDGLAGAPDTQYF.

Comment on this clone: In the same sample, other DNA sequences code for this CDR3. The chain carries TRBV3-1 (or the pseudogene TRBV3-2) and TRBJ2-2, with D possibly TRBD1 on 5 matching bases. Trimming stripped 1 base from V and 6 bases from J, with 6 bases between. The CDR3 extends over 13 amino acids. Per germline, CDR1 LGHDT and CDR2 YNNKEL (reference sequence). CDR3 sequence (DNA): TGTGCCAGCAGCCAAGGGGGCGCCGGGGAGCTGTTTTTT. The encoded protein is CASSQGGAGELFF.

This chain joins TRBV6-5 and TRBJ2-5; 10 bases agree with TRBD1. CDR3 length: 15 residues. The V gene's germline CDR1 is MNHEY and CDR2 SVGAGI. Trimming took 10 bases from V and 5 from J; bases not matched to a gene: 13. This CDR3 reads CATQPGQGLWETQYF. In DNA, the CDR3 is TGTGCCACCCAACCGGGACAGGGGCTGTGGGAGACCCAGTACTTC.

The chain employs TRBV3-1 (or the pseudogene TRBV3-2) and TRBJ1-6; D is undetermined. V was shortened by 1 base and J by 9 bases, with 10 bases between the two germline ends. Germline V gene sequence: CDR1 LGHDT, CDR2 YNNKEL (reference sequence). The CDR3 has 14 amino acids. The CDR3 sequence is CASSQGSGSSPLHF. The CDR3 region has the DNA TGTGCCAGCAGCCAAGGTTCAGGCAGTTCACCCCTCCACTTT.

This clone came up a few times. The V call is TRBV4-3, the J call TRBJ2-7, with TRBD1 as a possible D gene (5 bases). CDR1 and CDR2 from the germline V gene are LGHNA and YSLEER. The CDR3 has 13 residues. Trimming stripped 0 bases from V and 6 bases from J, with 9 bases between. CDR3 in DNA: TGCGCCAGCAGCCAAGAAACCAGGGCCGAGCAGTACTTC. It encodes CASSQETRAEQYF.

The chain recombines TRBV13 with TRBJ2-1; TRBD1 aligns across 10 bases. The length of the CDR3 is 14 residues. From germline, CDR1 is PRHDT and CDR2 FYEKMQ (reference sequence). With V trimmed by 5 bases and J by 8 bases, 6 bases remained unmatched. CDR3 sequence: CASSPADRGDEQFF. Written as DNA, the CDR3 is TGTGCCAGCAGCCCAGCGGACAGGGGGGATGAGCAGTTCTTC.

The chain is built from TRBV15 and TRBJ1-3; D unclear. Germline values: CDR1 LNHNV, CDR2 YYDKDF (reference sequence). V was clipped by 5 bases and J by 0 bases, with 11 bases between them. The CDR3 spans 15 residues. CDR3 sequence reads: CATSSEAFSGNTIYF. Here the CDR3 DNA reads TGTGCCACCAGCTCAGAGGCTTTCTCTGGAAACACCATATATTTT.